The 28 T cell receptor beta chains in this list originate from one sample, sequenced in a study of blood T cells in healthy people across ages. Primers used in a second PCR of about 6 to 11 cycles were a sample-barcoded 5' primer and a J-beta primer mix. TCRdb used MiXCR to reprocess the 5' RACE reads, holding one entry per CDR3 protein. The table shows about a million distinct CDR3 sequences, with roughly 51% occurring only once. Specimen: blood. Receptors were obtained from a woman aged 60-75 years in good health.

This clonotype came up a few times. This chain uses TRBV10-3 with TRBJ2-5; no definite D call. V lost 1 base and J lost 7, with 10 bases in between. The CDR3 has 13 amino acids. The germline V gene has CDR1 ENHRY and CDR2 SYGVKD. CDR3 DNA: TGTGCCATCAGTGAGTTGGGCGCCGGGACCCAGTACTTC. Translation gives CAISELGAGTQYF.

The genes are TRBV27 and TRBJ2-5, with D perhaps TRBD2 (6 bases). The CDR3 has 15 residues. The germline CDR1 and CDR2 sequences are MNHEY and SMNVEV (reference sequence). The chain's CDR3 is CASQFAGQGWETQYF. The CDR3, as DNA: TGTGCTTCCCAGTTTGCGGGGCAGGGCTGGGAGACCCAGTACTTC.

As regards this clonotype: A read error may account for a junction end that differs from germline. The chain joins TRBV7-9 to TRBJ1-5; the match to TRBD1 covers 9 bases. This CDR3 region has 14 residues. The germline V gene has CDR1 SEHNR and CDR2 FQNEAQ (reference sequence). The CDR3 loop is CASSLGQGNQLQHF. The CDR3 DNA sequence: TGTGCCAGCAGCTTGGGACAGGGCAATCAGCTCCAGCATTTT.

The chain recombines TRBV6-2 or TRBV6-3 with TRBJ2-6; D is perhaps TRBD1 (5 bases). This CDR3 has 18 amino acids. Per the germline V gene, CDR1 is MNHEY and CDR2 is SVGEGT. With 2 bases removed from V and 0 bases from J, the gap between germline ends came to 14 bases. CDR3: CASSYHGRVASGANVLTF. The CDR3 DNA reads as TGTGCCAGCAGTTACCATGGCAGGGTGGCCTCTGGGGCCAACGTCCTGACTTTC.

This clonotype appeared a single time. The V call is TRBV13, the J call TRBJ2-5, with 12 bases fitting TRBD2. Matching the DNA end better, TRBJ2-7 makes the J call doubtful. Germline CDR1 reads PRHDT; CDR2 reads FYEKMQ (reference sequence). This CDR3 spans 19 amino acids. The CDR3 nucleotides are TGTGCCAGCAGCTTAAAGAGAAAAGCCGGGACTAGCGGGTGGTACGAGCAGTACTTC. Its protein product is CASSLKRKAGTSGWYEQYF.

The gene calls are TRBV6-2 or TRBV6-3 and TRBJ2-1; D remains unclear. Germline loops: CDR1 MNHEY, CDR2 SVGEGT. The CDR3 length is 12 residues. The ends were cut back, 2 bases at V and 11 bases at J, with 10 bases in the middle. The CDR3 nucleotides read TGTGCCAGCAGTTACCTCCCGGCCAAGCAGTTCTTC. Protein sequence: CASSYLPAKQFF.

The chain couples TRBV29-1 to TRBJ2-5, with 7 bases matching TRBD2. This CDR3 has 14 residues. Unmatched junction bases numbered 10, after V lost 6 bases and J lost 3 bases. The germline CDR1 and CDR2 sequences are SQVTM and ANQGSEA. This CDR3 reads CSVGGGRGKETQYF. CDR3 DNA: TGCAGCGTGGGGGGGGGGAGAGGAAAAGAGACCCAGTACTTC.

The table lists this clonotype with a count of one. The chain has TRBV7-8 and TRBJ2-1; D is uncertain. Per the germline V gene, CDR1 is SGHVS and CDR2 is FQNEAQ. V gave up 5 bases and J gave up 6 bases, with 11 bases separating them. The CDR3 is 13 amino acids. The CDR3 nucleotides are TGTGCCAGCAGCCAGCAGGCCTTCAATGAGCAGTTCTTC. Its protein is CASSQQAFNEQFF.

CDR3 protein: CSVLDRRNSYEQYF. The CDR3 bases are TGCAGCGTCCTAGACAGGCGGAACTCCTACGAGCAGTACTTC. The chain recombines TRBV29-1 with TRBJ2-7; TRBD1 is a possible D gene (6 bases). From germline, CDR1 is SQVTM and CDR2 ANQGSEA. The CDR3 consists of 14 residues. The V gene lost 6 bases and the J gene lost 0 bases, with 15 bases spanning the gap.

The chain employs TRBV19 and TRBJ2-6; 9 bases match TRBD1. Germline V CDR1 and CDR2: LNHDA, SQIVND (reference sequence). V was clipped by 5 bases and J by 1 base; unmatched bases: 6. There are 17 residues in the CDR3. This chain's CDR3 is CASSPGTGTSGANVLTF. In nucleotides, the CDR3 is TGTGCCAGTAGTCCCGGGACAGGGACTTCTGGGGCCAACGTCCTGACTTTC.

The gene calls are TRBV7-8 and TRBJ2-5; tentatively, D is TRBD1 or TRBD2 (5 bases each). This CDR3 region has 16 residues. V was shortened by 5 bases and J by 11 bases, with 27 bases between the two germline ends. Germline V lookup: CDR1 SGHVS, CDR2 FQNEAQ. The CDR3 here is CASSPGLGRGYNEQYF. DNA for the CDR3: TGTGCCAGCAGCCCCGGGCTAGGTCGGGGCTACAATGAGCAGTACTTC.

The chain combines TRBV20-1 with TRBJ2-4; a weak D match, TRBD2 (6 bases). This CDR3 has 11 residues. V was trimmed by 3 bases and J by 10 bases, leaving 10 bases between them. Looked up from germline, CDR1 is DFQATT and CDR2 is SNEGSKA (reference sequence). The CDR3 sequence: CSASYREIQYF. CDR3 nucleotide sequence: TGCAGTGCTAGCTACCGGGAGATTCAGTACTTC.

The chain employs TRBV12-3 or TRBV12-4 and TRBJ1-3; D is ambiguous. This CDR3 spans 14 amino acids. V shed 4 bases and J shed 4 bases, with 11 bases lying between them. DNA of the CDR3: TGTGCCAGCAGTTCGGGTAGGGTCGGAAACACCATATATTTT. It specifies CASSSGRVGNTIYF.

The gene calls are TRBV4-2 and TRBJ2-2; tentative D call: TRBD2 (5 bases). This CDR3 contains 15 residues. Per germline, CDR1 LGHNA and CDR2 YNFKEQ. V was pared by 0 bases and J by 6 bases, with 11 bases between. In DNA form, the CDR3 reads TGTGCCAGCAGCCAAGATGTCCGTAGCGCCGGGGAGCTGTTTTTT. This gives the protein CASSQDVRSAGELFF.

The chain links TRBV10-2 to TRBJ2-7, with TRBD1 as a possible D gene (5 bases). CDR1 and CDR2 from the germline V gene are WSHSY and SAAADI. V lost 8 bases and J lost 2, with 7 bases in between. The CDR3 runs to 11 residues. CDR3: CASARAYEQYF. CDR3 in DNA: TGCGCCAGCGCCAGGGCCTACGAGCAGTACTTC.

A word on this clonotype: Just one base apart from a much larger clone, this may be a read error. The V call is TRBV5-1, the J call TRBJ2-3; TRBD1 matches 7 bases. There are 15 residues in the CDR3. In germline, CDR1 is SGHRS, CDR2 YFSETQ. This CDR3 reads CASSGTQGLTGTQYF. Written as DNA, the CDR3 is TGCGCCAGCAGCGGCACACAGGGGCTCACAGGTACGCAGTATTTT.

The rearrangement uses TRBV5-1 and TRBJ1-4; no clear D gene. V lost 2 bases and J 0 bases, leaving 8 bases between the germline ends. The CDR3 extends over 15 amino acids. CDR1 and CDR2 (germline): SGHRS, YFSETQ. The CDR3 sequence: CASSFVGSTNEKLFF. DNA for the CDR3: TGCGCCAGCAGCTTTGTGGGGTCAACTAATGAAAAACTGTTTTTT.

The CDR3 bases are TGTGCCAGCAGCTTAGAGGGCTTTCTCTACGAGCAGTACTTC. Its protein is CASSLEGFLYEQYF. The V call is TRBV11-1, the J call TRBJ2-7; no definite D call. CDR3 size: 14 residues. V lost 1 base and J 3 bases, leaving 10 bases between the germline ends. Germline V gene sequence: CDR1 SGHAT, CDR2 FQDESV (reference sequence).

The J gene is TRBJ2-2, the V gene TRBV7-2; 8 nucleotides agree with TRBD2. The germline V gene has CDR1 SGHTA and CDR2 FQGNSA. Trimming took 1 base from V and 1 from J; bases not matched to a gene: 5. The length of the CDR3 is 17 residues. Written as DNA, the CDR3 is TGTGCCAGCAGCTTAGATCCGACTAGCGAGAACACCGGGGAGCTGTTTTTT. This translates into CASSLDPTSENTGELFF.

The V call is TRBV2, the J call TRBJ2-7; D ambiguous. Germline values: CDR1 SNHLY, CDR2 FYNNEI. Trimming removed 3 bases from V and 7 bases from J, with 13 bases in between. The CDR3 length is 13 residues. CDR3 nucleotides: TGTGCCAGCAGTGAGGACCGCGTTGGGGAGCAGTACTTC. Amino acids: CASSEDRVGEQYF.

This CDR3 reads CASSQSGSGYEQYF. DNA for the CDR3: TGCGCCAGCAGCCAGAGCGGGAGCGGCTACGAGCAGTACTTC. This rearrangement joins TRBV4-1 to TRBJ2-7; 8 nucleotides agree with TRBD2. Looked up from germline, CDR1 is MGHRA and CDR2 is YSYEKL. J gave up 3 bases and V 3 bases, and 4 bases lay outside the gene matches. This CDR3 spans 14 amino acids.

This clonotype occurred a few times. The chain recombines TRBV28 with TRBJ1-2, with 7 bases matching TRBD1. Germline V gene data show CDR1 as MDHEN and CDR2 as SYDVKM. Losses at the gene ends were 4 bases for V and 7 bases for J; bases not matched to a gene: 12. The CDR3 spans 15 residues. The CDR3 DNA is TGTGCCAGCAGTTCCAACAGGGGTTTCAGGGGTGGCTACACCTTC. Translation: CASSSNRGFRGGYTF.

This chain uses TRBV3-1 with TRBJ1-2, with D tentatively TRBD1 (6 bases). Germline CDR1 is LGHDT and CDR2 is YNNKEL (reference sequence). This CDR3 is built from 11 residues. V gave up 6 bases and J gave up 7 bases, with 9 bases separating them. This CDR3 is CASRQGGGYTF. CDR3 coding DNA: TGTGCCAGCAGACAGGGTGGTGGCTACACCTTC.

The chain couples TRBV9 to TRBJ1-1, with 8 bases lining up with TRBD1. Germline CDR1 and CDR2: SGDLS and YYNGEE. This CDR3 spans 15 amino acids. Trimming removed 1 base from V and 0 bases from J; junction bases left unmatched: 2. The CDR3 sequence is CASSVRTGMNTEAFF. CDR3 in DNA: TGTGCCAGCAGCGTACGGACAGGGATGAACACTGAAGCTTTCTTT.

This clonotype appeared a single time. CDR3 nucleotides: TGTGCCAGCAGTTCGGGACTAGCCCGGGCCGGGGAGCTGTTTTTT. This encodes CASSSGLARAGELFF. The chain joins TRBV27 to TRBJ2-2, with 9 bases identical to TRBD2. Looked up from germline, CDR1 is MNHEY and CDR2 is SMNVEV (reference sequence). Trimming removed 4 bases from V and 6 bases from J; junction bases left unmatched: 6. The CDR3 covers 15 residues.

V gene TRBV12-3 or TRBV12-4 combines with J gene TRBJ1-1; 9 bases are shared with TRBD1. CDR3 length equals 14 residues. The junction had 8 bases not matched to a gene; V was cut back by 6 bases and J by 6 bases. The CDR3 DNA sequence: TGTGCCAGCAGCCCACAGGGGGCATATGCTGAAGCTTTCTTT. It translates to CASSPQGAYAEAFF.

This clonotype occurred many times. The CDR3 reads CASSLQGPDTQYF. The CDR3 nucleotides are TGTGCCAGCAGTTTACAGGGTCCAGATACGCAGTATTTT. The V gene is TRBV7-2, the J gene TRBJ2-3, with a weak D call TRBD1 (6 bases). The CDR3 length is 13 residues. Trimming shortened V by 6 bases and J by 4 bases, and 11 bases separated the two germline ends. Germline assignment: CDR1 SGHTA and CDR2 FQGNSA. Full variable domain (rest looked up from reference TRBV7-2 and TRBJ2-3): GAGVSQSPSNKVTEKGKDVELRCDPISGHTALYWYRQSLGQGLEFLIYFQGNSAPDKSGLPSDRFSAERTGGSVSTLTIQRTQQEDSAVYLCASSLQGPDTQYFGPGTRLTVL.

As concerns this clonotype: The germline gene is not matched at one end of the junction; a read error may be the cause. The rearrangement joins TRBV7-6 to TRBJ2-3; TRBD1 matches 7 bases. The CDR3 spans 15 residues. Per the germline V gene, CDR1 is SGHVS and CDR2 is FNYEAQ. The CDR3 DNA reads TGTGCCGGCAGCTCCCTACAGGGGTATGCGGATACGCAGTATTTT. It encodes CAGSSLQGYADTQYF.